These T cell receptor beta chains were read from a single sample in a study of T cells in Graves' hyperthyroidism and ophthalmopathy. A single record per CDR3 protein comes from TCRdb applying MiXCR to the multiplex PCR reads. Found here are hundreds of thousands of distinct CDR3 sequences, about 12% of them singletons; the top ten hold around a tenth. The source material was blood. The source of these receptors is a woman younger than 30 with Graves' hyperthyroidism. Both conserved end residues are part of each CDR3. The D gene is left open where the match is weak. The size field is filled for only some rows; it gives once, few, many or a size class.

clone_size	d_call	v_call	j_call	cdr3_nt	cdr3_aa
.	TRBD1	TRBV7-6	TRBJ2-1	TGTGCCAGCAGAAGGGGGCCCTCCTACAATGAGCAGTTCTTC	CASRRGPSYNEQFF
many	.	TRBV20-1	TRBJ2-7	TGCAGTGCCCGGGACACCTACTCCTACGAGCAGTACTTC	CSARDTYSYEQYF
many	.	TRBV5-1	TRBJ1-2	TGCGCCAGCAGCTTGGCCGGGGGCTCTGGGTATGGCTACACCTTC	CASSLAGGSGYGYTF
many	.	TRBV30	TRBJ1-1	TGTGCCTGGAGATCGATGAACACTGAAGCTTTCTTT	CAWRSMNTEAFF
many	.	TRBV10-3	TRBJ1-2	TGTGCCATCAGTGAGCCGCGACGGAACTATGGCTACACCTTC	CAISEPRRNYGYTF
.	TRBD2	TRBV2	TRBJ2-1	TGTGCCAGCAGTCGGGTGGCGGGGGGGCGGGATGAGCAGTTCTTC	CASSRVAGGRDEQFF
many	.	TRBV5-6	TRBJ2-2	TGTGCCAGCAGCCGCACAGAAGGATACACCGGGGAGCTGTTTTTT	CASSRTEGYTGELFF
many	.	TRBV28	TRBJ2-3	TGTGCCAGCAGTCCGCCGGGTCCCTCTTCTTTATCCAATACGCAGTATTTT	CASSPPGPSSLSNTQYF
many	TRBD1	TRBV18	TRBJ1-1	TGTGCCAGCTCACCCCGACAGGGGAAGGGAGTGAACACTGAAGCTTTCTTT	CASSPRQGKGVNTEAFF
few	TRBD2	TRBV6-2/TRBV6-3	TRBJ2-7	TGTGCCAGCCTCGGGACTAGCGGGACAGACTACGAGCAGTACTTC	CASLGTSGTDYEQYF
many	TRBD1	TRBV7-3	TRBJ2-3	TGTGCCAGCAGCCTTTTATCAGGGGGCCAGGATACGCAGTATTTT	CASSLLSGGQDTQYF
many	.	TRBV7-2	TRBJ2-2	TGTGCCAGCAGCACCGGGACATTGGGGAACACCGGGGAGCTGTTTTTT	CASSTGTLGNTGELFF
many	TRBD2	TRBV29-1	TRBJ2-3	TGCAGCGCAAATCCTAGCGGGGGAACAGATACGCAGTATTTT	CSANPSGGTDTQYF
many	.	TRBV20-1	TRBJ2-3	TGCAGTGGCCGTTTCGCAGATACGCAGTATTTT	CSGRFADTQYF
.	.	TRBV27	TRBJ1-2	TGTGCCAGCAGCCACAGTAAGCCTAGGGGGGCCCTTAACTATGGCTACACCTTC	CASSHSKPRGALNYGYTF
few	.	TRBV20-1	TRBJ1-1	TGCAGCGCTATAGCAGGGGTTAACACTGAAGCTTTCTTT	CSAIAGVNTEAFF
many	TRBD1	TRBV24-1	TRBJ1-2	TGTGCCACCAGTGATCGACAGGGAACACCCATCGGCTACACCTTC	CATSDRQGTPIGYTF
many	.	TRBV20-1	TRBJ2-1	TGCAGTGCGCGGGACCAAGACAGGTTGACTAACAATGAGCAGTTCTTC	CSARDQDRLTNNEQFF
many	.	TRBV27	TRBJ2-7	TGTGCCAGCAGTTCCAGAGACGGACGGGGCTACGAGCAGTACTTC	CASSSRDGRGYEQYF
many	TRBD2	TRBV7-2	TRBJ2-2	TGTGCCAGCAGCTTCCTGGCGGGAGGTCCGAACACCGGGGAGCTGTTTTTT	CASSFLAGGPNTGELFF
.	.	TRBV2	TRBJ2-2	TGTGCCAGCTCTAAGAACGCCGGGGAGCTGTTTTTT	CASSKNAGELFF
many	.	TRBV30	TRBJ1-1	TGTGCCTGGGGCGGGGCGTTAGTGGGCACTGAAGCTTTCTTT	CAWGGALVGTEAFF
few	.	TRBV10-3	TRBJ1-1	TGTGCCATCAGTGAGTCAGAGATGAACACTGAAGCTTTCTTT	CAISESEMNTEAFF
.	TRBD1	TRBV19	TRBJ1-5	TGTGCCAGTTCATCAGGGGGCAGAATGAGCAATCAGCCCCAGCATTTT	CASSSGGRMSNQPQHF
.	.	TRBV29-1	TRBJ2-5	TGCAGCGTAGGGCGGCAAGGGACCCAGTACTTC	CSVGRQGTQYF
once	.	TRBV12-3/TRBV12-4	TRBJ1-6	TGTGCCAGCAGCATCCGGGCCAAAAATTCACCCCTCCACTTT	CASSIRAKNSPLHF
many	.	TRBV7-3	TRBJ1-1	TGTGCCAGCAGCTTAACGGGGGGGTTGGACACTGAAGCTTTCTTT	CASSLTGGLDTEAFF
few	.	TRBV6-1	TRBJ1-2	TGTGCCAGCGAAAGATTACCTAACTATGGCTACACCTTC	CASERLPNYGYTF
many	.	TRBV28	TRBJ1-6	TGTGCCAGCAGCCCGCTCCGGTCGTATAATTCACCCCTCCACTTT	CASSPLRSYNSPLHF
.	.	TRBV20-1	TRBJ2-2	TGCAGTGCTAGCCTAGCGGGGGAGCTGTTTTTT	CSASLAGELFF
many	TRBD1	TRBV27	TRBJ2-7	TGTGCCAGCAGAGGACAGGGGGCCTACGAGCAGTACTTC	CASRGQGAYEQYF
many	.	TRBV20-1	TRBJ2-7	TGCAGTGCACCCACCCTCTACGAGCAGTACTTC	CSAPTLYEQYF